The text below deals with one T cell receptor beta chain. These data originate in a study of blood T cell repertoires in COVID-19. This CDR3 contains 17 residues. Germline values: CDR1 SGHRS, CDR2 YFSETQ. The trim removed 4 bases at V and 9 bases at J, leaving 19 bases unmatched. The assay was immunoSEQ multiplex PCR, and TCRdb's table has in-frame clones only and misses some. Here the sample spans roughly 88,000 clones, over 80% being singletons. This chain uses TRBV5-1 with TRBJ2-1; 7 bases are shared with TRBD2. This receptor was obtained from a woman between 45 and 65 years old in a cohort sampled during active COVID-19. Sequencing was performed on peripheral blood. The CDR3 DNA reads TGCGCCAGCAGCCCCCGGGCGAGCGGGGAAATCGAGGGTGAGCAGTTCTTC. Amino acid sequence: CASSPRASGEIEGEQFF.